The subject of this entry is one TCR beta chain. Many counts were recorded for this clonotype. It has no known antigen specificity. Base qualities are not at hand, and no much larger clone is one base apart. The data stem from a study of Graves' ophthalmopathy and Graves' hyperthyroidism (dated by TCRdb to between 2018 and 2020). At the level of the whole study: Peripheral blood was collected at initial diagnosis, prior to any treatment. To tell Graves' ophthalmopathy apart from Graves' hyperthyroidism, and to predict which patients would progress to ophthalmopathy, the study relied on TCR beta repertoire signatures. In total, 135 blood samples were TCR-sequenced: fewer than 50 ophthalmopathy, some 75 hyperthyroidism and approximately 17 hyperthyroidism-to-ophthalmopathy patients. To explore V-J signatures that separate ophthalmopathy from hyperthyroidism, a discovery set of about 98 patients was enrolled, consisting of 40 to 45 with ophthalmopathy and approximately 57 with stable hyperthyroidism. For independent validation, a separate cohort was made up of approximately 19 hyperthyroidism patients plus 17 patients who later progressed from hyperthyroidism to ophthalmopathy. In six hyperthyroidism patients, T-cell repertoires of thyroid tissue and blood were compared. After sampling, hyperthyroidism patients received methimazole starting at 30 mg daily, and ophthalmopathy patients received high-dose intravenous methylprednisolone. The roughly 91 discovery patients were randomly divided into training and test sets at a 7:3 ratio.

TCR beta CDR3 regions were amplified from RNA transcripts for repertoire sequencing. The first round of RT-PCR was done with HTBI primers and the Qiagen OneStep RT-PCR kit, and was followed by a second round of multiplex PCR, then size selection and purification. Libraries were sequenced paired-end with 100 bp reads on an Illumina HiSeq2000. On the study's bioinformatics: SOAPnuke was used for read processing, and reads with adapters, uncalled bases, a mean Phred below 15, or no exact constant-primer or identifier match were discarded. High-quality paired reads were merged with COPE v1.2.5. Each unique nucleotide sequence was defined as a clonotype, and clonotypes were aligned to IMGT TRB V, D and J references with MiTCR v1.1. The analysis was limited to V-J combinations with a frequency above 0.0001, which together covered about 99% of repertoires. For each V-J combination, a TCR clonal expansion and chaos score was defined as F50 clonal expansion divided by the chaos observed in the TCRdist matrix. Welch's t-statistics and random forest were used to narrow the features down to around 12 V-J combinations, which were then fed into a naive Bayes classifier. The similarity between thyroid and blood repertoires was quantified using the Morisita-Horn index. TCRdb reworked the public reads: Q25 trimming with fastp, MiXCR clone assembly, productive beta chains retained. Each CDR3 protein appears once, grouped with its most common genes and DNA. The V and J calls come from TCRdb's annotation, not from the publication. The sample contains under 200,000 distinct CDR3 sequences, about 40% of them found a single time. The ten top clones hold around 5.8% of the sample.

Patients with ophthalmopathy had moderately to severely active disease, with a Clinical Activity Score of 3 or more, a NOSPECS grade of 4 or more, and a disease duration of less than 3 months. Patients were excluded if they had other autoimmune diseases, uncontrolled infections, pregnancy or lactation. Clinical symptoms, serum thyroxine, TRAb, thyroid ultrasound and orbital computed tomography formed the basis of the diagnosis. Ficoll-Paque density gradient centrifugation was used to isolate PBMCs from approximately 11 ml of fresh peripheral blood. Total RNA was extracted with Trizol reagent and quality-checked on an Agilent 2100 Bioanalyzer. Findings and caveats that apply to the study as a whole: In validation, the model predicted ophthalmopathy progression with 70.59% sensitivity and around 72% specificity; some twelve predicted patients were CT-confirmed with GO in a median of about 6.1 months. The 13-signature model separated ophthalmopathy from stable hyperthyroidism with approximately 85% sensitivity and just under 84% specificity in cross-validation, and 80%/75% in the test set. No statistical method was used to predetermine the sample size, and group allocation was not hidden from the investigators. Among expanded thyroid clonotypes with frequency above 0.001, most also showed up in blood, which suggests that blood repertoires may reflect the thyroid immune response.

The junction shows trimming of 2 bases on V and 5 bases on J, plus 9 bases between the germline ends. Measured from the cysteine to the phenylalanine, the CDR3 is 13 residues long. The entry retains the CDR3 DNA only, 39 bases that are in frame from base 1. CDR1 and CDR2 (MNHEY, SVGAGI) derive from the germline V gene. Recombination connected TRBV6-5 to TRBJ1-1; the D gene is not confidently resolved. The source is a woman between 40 and 55 years old with Graves' ophthalmopathy. Donor details come from another sample of the same person, matched by shared clones. The sample consisted of peripheral blood. The CDR3: CASSYPGRTEAFF. The DNA sequence reads TGTGCCAGCAGTTACCCGGGGAGAACTGAAGCTTTCTTT.